This is a list of T cell receptor beta chains from one sample in a study of blood T cells in healthy people across ages. Each CDR3 protein is one row after TCRdb ran MiXCR on the 5' RACE reads. Seen here are around 1,600,000 distinct CDR3 sequences, approximately 43% observed once, and the top ten hold roughly 3.7%. Sequencing used blood. The receptors were gathered from a woman between 18 and 29 years old in good health. The CDR3 runs from the conserved cysteine through the conserved F or W. The D gene is left open where the match is weak. The size field is filled for only some rows; it gives once, few, many or a size class.

CDR3 length	clone size	J gene	V gene	D gene	CDR3 DNA	CDR3 protein
16	-	TRBJ2-7	TRBV7-9	TRBD1	TGTGCCAGCAGCTTAGCTAGGGGACAGATCTACAATGAGCAGTACTTC	CASSLARGQIYNEQYF
17	-	TRBJ2-5	TRBV20-1	TRBD2	TGCAGTGCTAGAGATTTGGGACTAGCGGGGGGGCCCCATGAGCAGTACTTC	CSARDLGLAGGPHEQYF
17	-	TRBJ2-1	TRBV4-3	TRBD2	TGCGCCAGCAGCCCGACTAGCGGGGGGACCCCCTACAATGAGCAGTTCTTC	CASSPTSGGTPYNEQFF
14	-	TRBJ1-2	TRBV15	TRBD1	TGTGCCACCAGCAGGGACCGGGACAGATATGGCTACACCTTC	CATSRDRDRYGYTF
17	-	TRBJ2-1	TRBV5-1	TRBD2	TGCGCCAGCAGCTTGGCCAAAGCGGGGGGCCGATACCAAGAGCAGTTCTTC	CASSLAKAGGRYQEQFF
11	-	TRBJ2-5	TRBV24-1	-	TGTGCCACCAGTGTTAACGATGAGCAGTACTTC	CATSVNDEQYF
13	-	TRBJ2-7	TRBV7-2	-	TGTGCCAGCAGCTTAGAGACGAGGAGGGAGCAGTACTTC	CASSLETRREQYF
13	-	TRBJ1-2	TRBV7-9	-	TGTGCCAGCAGCTTAAACAAACCCTATGGCTACACCTTC	CASSLNKPYGYTF
13	few	TRBJ2-5	TRBV29-1	TRBD1	TGCAGCGTTGAGGGACAGACCCAAGAGACCCAGTACTTC	CSVEGQTQETQYF
15	-	TRBJ2-1	TRBV18	TRBD2	TGTGCCAGCGCAGATATAGCGGGAGGCTACAATGAGCAGTTCTTC	CASADIAGGYNEQFF
14	-	TRBJ2-2	TRBV12-3/TRBV12-4	-	TGTGCCAGCGGCGCCGGCACGAACACCGGGGAGCTGTTTTTT	CASGAGTNTGELFF
14	-	TRBJ2-1	TRBV11-2	-	TGTGCCAGCAGCGTAGAAACGGCGTGGAATGAGCAGTTCTTC	CASSVETAWNEQFF
15	few	TRBJ2-1	TRBV6-5	TRBD2	TGTGCCAGCAGTTACACCGGGACTATCCCCAATGAGCAGTTCTTC	CASSYTGTIPNEQFF
13	-	TRBJ2-1	TRBV4-1	-	TGCGCCAGCAGCCCAAGATCGACAAGTGAGCAGTTCTTC	CASSPRSTSEQFF
15	-	TRBJ1-2	TRBV20-1	TRBD1	TGCAGTGCTGGACAGGGAGTTAGACGGGACTATGGCTACACCTTC	CSAGQGVRRDYGYTF
14	-	TRBJ1-3	TRBV12-3/TRBV12-4	-	TGTGCCAGCAGTCCGGGGACACCTGGAAACACCATATATTTT	CASSPGTPGNTIYF
13	-	TRBJ2-7	TRBV6-6	-	TGTGCCAGCAGTAGTACAGGGACCCACGAGCAGTACTTC	CASSSTGTHEQYF
14	-	TRBJ1-4	TRBV20-1	TRBD1	TGCAGTGCTAAGGACAGGGTAGGAGGTGAAAAACTGTTTTTT	CSAKDRVGGEKLFF
15	few	TRBJ1-2	TRBV20-1	TRBD1	TGCAGTGCTATGGGTCGGGACAGGGGTGATTTTGGCTACACCTTC	CSAMGRDRGDFGYTF
12	-	TRBJ2-3	TRBV12-5	-	TGTGCTAGTGCCAGCTCCACAGATACGCAGTATTTT	CASASSTDTQYF
18	few	TRBJ2-3	TRBV6-5	-	-	CASSTSSSGTGDTDTQYF
13	-	TRBJ2-3	TRBV6-5	-	TGTGCCACTGGGCGTGACAGAATCTTTACGCAGTATTTT	CATGRDRIFTQYF
19	-	TRBJ2-7	TRBV12-3/TRBV12-4	TRBD2	TGTGCCAGCAGTTTGGGTACTAACCTGGGGCCGGGGGGGTCCTGCGAGCAGTACTTC	CASSLGTNLGPGGSCEQYF
14	few	TRBJ2-1	TRBV3-1	-	TGTGCCAGCACACGGCAGGCGGGCTCCAATGAGCAGTTCTTC	CASTRQAGSNEQFF
12	-	TRBJ2-1	TRBV2	-	TGTGCCAGCAGGGGAAGTTGGTTAGAGCAGTTCTTC	CASRGSWLEQFF
15	-	TRBJ2-3	TRBV20-1	TRBD1	TGCAGTGCTCCCAAGGACAGGGAATACACAGATACGCAGTATTTT	CSAPKDREYTDTQYF
16	few	TRBJ2-7	TRBV4-1	TRBD2	TGCGCCAGCAGCCAACCGACTAGCGGGGTTTCCTACGAGCAGTACTTC	CASSQPTSGVSYEQYF
14	-	TRBJ2-1	TRBV7-2	-	TGTGCCAGCAGCTCCGGACTATTATACAATGAGCAGTTCTTC	CASSSGLLYNEQFF
15	-	TRBJ2-3	TRBV7-3	-	TGTGCCAGCAGCAAGACCTCGAAAAGCGCAGATACGCAGTATTTT	CASSKTSKSADTQYF
15	-	TRBJ1-2	TRBV4-3	-	TGCGCCAGCAGCCAAGAATTGATCACGCCTGGGGGCTACACCTTC	CASSQELITPGGYTF
13	-	TRBJ2-5	TRBV20-1	-	TGCAGTGCCCTAATCTCCGGGTCAGAGGCCCAGTACTTC	CSALISGSEAQYF
13	-	TRBJ2-1	TRBV5-6	-	TGTGCCAGCAGCTTAGGTAACGGGAATGAGCAGTTCTTC	CASSLGNGNEQFF
16	few	TRBJ2-1	TRBV20-1	-	TGCAGTGCTAGGCCGATCTTCCGTTACTCCTACAATGAGCAGTTCTTC	CSARPIFRYSYNEQFF
14	-	TRBJ1-5	TRBV6-2/TRBV6-3	-	TGTGCCAGCAGTTACGTCCGGCAGAATCAGCCCCAGCATTTT	CASSYVRQNQPQHF
15	-	TRBJ2-7	TRBV4-2	-	TGTGCCAGCAGCCAGGAGGTGGGAGGCTACTACGAGCAGTACTTC	CASSQEVGGYYEQYF
14	few	TRBJ1-3	TRBV4-1	-	TGCGCCAGCAGCGTGGATTCCTCTGGAAACACCATATATTTT	CASSVDSSGNTIYF
15	few	TRBJ2-7	TRBV12-3/TRBV12-4	TRBD2	TGTGCCAGCAGTTTGAGCGGGAGGGGTTCTAATGAGCAGTACTTC	CASSLSGRGSNEQYF
17	-	TRBJ2-5	TRBV11-2	TRBD2	TGTGCCAGCAGCCGAGGGGTAGCGGGGGGGCAACAAGAGACCCAGTACTTC	CASSRGVAGGQQETQYF
14	once	TRBJ1-1	TRBV28	-	TGTGCCAGCAGTCGGACAGATATGAACACTGAAGCTTTCTTT	CASSRTDMNTEAFF
15	few	TRBJ2-7	TRBV7-2	-	TGTGCCAGCAGCTTAACAGGCCGGGTCTCCTACGAGCAGTACTTC	CASSLTGRVSYEQYF
16	-	TRBJ2-3	TRBV20-1	TRBD2	TGCAGTGCCAGTCTAGCGGGAGGTCACAGCACAGATACGCAGTATTTT	CSASLAGGHSTDTQYF
13	-	TRBJ1-6	TRBV4-2	-	TGTGCCAGCAGCCAAGATCCGACAGAACCCCCCCACTTT	CASSQDPTEPPHF
14	-	TRBJ2-1	TRBV7-3	-	TGTGCCAGCAGCTCCCAACCTAAAGGGAATGAGCAGTTCTTC	CASSSQPKGNEQFF
12	-	TRBJ2-7	TRBV10-3	-	TGTGCCATCACCCCGAGCTCCTACGAGCAGTACTTC	CAITPSSYEQYF
14	few	TRBJ2-3	TRBV28	TRBD1	TGTGCCAGCATAGAGGACAGGAACACAGATACGCAGTATTTT	CASIEDRNTDTQYF
13	-	TRBJ1-6	TRBV6-6	-	TGTGCCAGCAGTTTTCGGGATAATTCACCCCTCCACTTT	CASSFRDNSPLHF
14	few	TRBJ2-3	TRBV20-1	-	TGCAGTGCCCCTCCGTCGGGGGGCACAGATACGCAGTATTTT	CSAPPSGGTDTQYF
13	few	TRBJ1-1	TRBV29-1	-	TGCAGCGTTAACAGGGACTGGAACACTGAAGCTTTCTTT	CSVNRDWNTEAFF
16	-	TRBJ2-1	TRBV7-2	TRBD2	TGTGCCAGCAGCTTGCTAAGGGAGGGCCGCTACAATGAGCAGTTCTTC	CASSLLREGRYNEQFF
11	-	TRBJ1-1	TRBV11-2	-	TGTGCCAGCAGCTCGTGGGCTGAAGCTTTCTTT	CASSSWAEAFF
14	-	TRBJ2-5	TRBV5-1	-	TGCGCCAGCAGCCAGACGGTGAACCAAGAGACCCAGTACTTC	CASSQTVNQETQYF
16	once	TRBJ2-3	TRBV19	-	TGTGCCAGTAGTATAGGGTGGGGCCTTTCAACAGATACGCAGTATTTT	CASSIGWGLSTDTQYF
15	-	TRBJ2-1	TRBV6-2/TRBV6-3	-	TGTGCCAGCAGTTACGACCGACCGGCTTACAATGAGCAGTTCTTC	CASSYDRPAYNEQFF
12	-	TRBJ1-2	TRBV29-1	-	TGCAGCGTTGAAGATTGGGGGTGGGGCTACACCTTC	CSVEDWGWGYTF
17	few	TRBJ2-1	TRBV5-1	-	TGCGCCAGCAGCTTTCCCCGGACAGATCTATACTACAATGAGCAGTTCTTC	CASSFPRTDLYYNEQFF
14	once	TRBJ2-7	TRBV20-1	-	TGCAGTGCTACCTCGCCGGGGGCCACCTACGAGCAGTACTTC	CSATSPGATYEQYF